These T cell receptor beta chains were read from a single sample in a study of cytomegalovirus exposure and HLA in healthy donors. Assay: immunoSEQ multiplex PCR; the TCRdb copy retains only in-frame clones and omits some. The profile covers 200,000 or so clones, with over 65% appearing a single time and roughly 7% taken by the ten largest. Specimen: PBMCs. The receptors here all came from a man between 18 and 29 years old in good health and CMV-seropositive. Both conserved end residues are part of each CDR3. A D gene is named only where the DNA matches it firmly. Clone sizes are given selectively: once, few, many, or a class where the clone is expanded.

length	V	size	D	J	CDR3	DNA
14	TRBV19	-	TRBD2	TRBJ2-2	CASREGGSSGELFF	TGTGCCAGTAGAGAAGGCGGGAGTTCCGGGGAGCTGTTTTTT
12	TRBV18	-	-	TRBJ2-5	CASSPNQESQYF	TGTGCCAGCTCACCGAACCAAGAGAGCCAGTACTTC
16	TRBV18	-	-	TRBJ1-5	CASSPLQTGSMKPQHF	TGTGCCAGCTCACCCTTACAAACGGGATCTATGAAGCCCCAGCATTTT
15	TRBV7-3	-	TRBD2	TRBJ2-5	CASSFGTSPTETQYF	TGTGCCAGTTCTTTCGGGACTAGCCCCACAGAGACCCAGTACTTC
18	TRBV4-2	many	TRBD1	TRBJ1-3	CASSQEGTGEYAGNTIYF	TGTGCCAGCAGCCAAGAGGGGACAGGGGAGTATGCTGGAAACACCATATATTTT
13	TRBV6-5	-	TRBD1	TRBJ2-1	CASILRSGTGGFF	TGTGCCAGCATTCTAAGATCCGGGACAGGAGGTTTCTTC
15	TRBV9	-	-	TRBJ1-5	CASSVEGQPGQPQHF	TGTGCCAGCAGCGTAGAAGGACAGCCCGGTCAGCCCCAGCATTTT
14	TRBV11-2	-	-	TRBJ1-3	CASSLVPSGNTIYF	TGTGCCAGCAGCTTAGTACCCAGTGGAAACACCATATATTTT
15	TRBV4-1	-	-	TRBJ1-4	CASSQVQGVGEKLFF	TGCGCCAGCAGCCAAGTACAGGGTGTAGGGGAAAAACTGTTTTTT
15	TRBV19	-	-	TRBJ1-5	CASSIGLRSNQPQHF	TGTGCCAGTAGTATAGGCCTCAGGAGCAATCAGCCCCAGCATTTT
15	TRBV9	-	TRBD2	TRBJ2-1	CASSVGGLAYNEQFF	TGTGCCAGCAGCGTAGGTGGACTAGCGTACAATGAGCAGTTCTTC
12	TRBV9	few	-	TRBJ2-2	CASSPNTGELFF	TGTGCCAGCAGCCCAAACACCGGGGAGCTGTTTTTT
16	TRBV6-5	-	TRBD1	TRBJ1-1	CASSFDPGGWNTEAFF	TGTGCCAGCAGTTTCGACCCAGGGGGATGGAACACTGAAGCTTTCTTT
13	TRBV4-1	-	TRBD2	TRBJ2-1	CASSQGHSGPQVF	TGCGCCAGCAGCCAAGGACATAGCGGGCCCCAGGTCTTC
14	TRBV14	-	-	TRBJ2-7	CASSQDWTASEQYF	TGTGCCAGCAGCCAAGATTGGACAGCGAGCGAGCAGTACTTC
15	TRBV7-2	-	TRBD1	TRBJ2-7	CASSLVTGDTYEQYF	TGTGCCAGCAGCTTAGTGACAGGGGACACCTACGAGCAGTACTTC
14	TRBV4-3	-	-	TRBJ2-2	CASSQVRGTGELFF	TGCGCCAGCAGCCAAGTTCGGGGAACCGGGGAGCTGTTTTTT
13	TRBV28	-	TRBD2	TRBJ2-1	CATGRGAYNEQFF	TGTGCCACCGGACGGGGGGCCTACAATGAGCAGTTCTTC
16	TRBV25-1	-	-	TRBJ2-4	CARTSSSSQVKNIQYF	TGTGCCAGAACTTCAAGTTCGAGTCAGGTCAAAAACATTCAGTACTTC
15	TRBV5-1	-	TRBD2	TRBJ2-1	CASSRSGGSYNEQFF	TGCGCCAGCAGCCGTAGCGGGGGCTCCTACAATGAGCAGTTCTTC
14	TRBV19	-	TRBD2	TRBJ2-5	CASTTSAALGTQYF	TGTGCCAGTACGACTAGCGCCGCTCTGGGGACCCAGTACTTC
15	TRBV7-6	-	-	TRBJ2-3	CASSLFAGSTDTQYF	TGTGCCAGCAGCTTATTTGCGGGTAGCACAGATACGCAGTATTTT
15	TRBV27	-	-	TRBJ2-5	CASSRQEGWGETQYF	TGTGCCAGCAGCCGACAGGAAGGGTGGGGAGAGACCCAGTACTTC
14	TRBV7-3	-	TRBD2	TRBJ2-3	CASSPAGGGDTQYF	TGTGCCAGCAGCCCTGCGGGAGGAGGTGATACGCAGTATTTT
12	TRBV28	-	-	TRBJ2-7	CASSPGVIAAIF	TGTGCCAGCAGTCCGGGGGTGATAGCGGCTATCTTC
11	TRBV25-1	-	-	TRBJ1-2	CASSENSGYTF	TGTGCCAGCAGTGAAAACTCTGGCTACACCTTC
17	TRBV2	-	TRBD2	TRBJ2-3	CASSAGTSRYHTDTQYF	TGTGCCAGCAGTGCAGGGACTAGCAGATACCACACAGATACGCAGTATTTT
17	TRBV9	-	-	TRBJ2-2	CASSKTGSGWNTGELFF	TGTGCCAGCAGCAAAACAGGGAGCGGTTGGAACACCGGGGAGCTGTTTTTT
13	TRBV6-1	-	-	TRBJ2-7	CASSAQGIHEQYF	TGTGCCAGCAGTGCACAGGGTATCCACGAGCAGTACTTC
11	TRBV20-1	few	-	TRBJ1-4	CSASPNEKLFF	TGCAGTGCTAGTCCGAATGAAAAACTGTTTTTT
14	TRBV27	-	TRBD1	TRBJ1-2	CASTTGGGGSPLTF	TGTGCCAGCACCACAGGAGGAGGGGGCTCACCTTTAACCTTC
15	TRBV5-1	-	-	TRBJ2-5	CASSFLGGTQETQYF	TGCGCCAGCAGCTTTCTAGGCGGAACTCAAGAGACCCAGTACTTC
13	TRBV29-1	-	TRBD1	TRBJ1-2	CSVGAGGGYGYTF	TGCAGCGTTGGAGCAGGGGGCGGTTATGGCTACACCTTC
12	TRBV28	-	-	TRBJ1-5	CASRYPPEPQHF	TGTGCCAGCAGGTATCCCCCCGAGCCCCAGCATTTT
15	TRBV5-6	few	TRBD2	TRBJ2-7	CASSLGGALLWEQYF	TGTGCCAGCAGCCTCGGGGGGGCCCTCTTATGGGAGCAGTACTTC
16	TRBV5-1	-	TRBD2	TRBJ2-7	CASSPGGTSTSYEQYF	TGCGCCAGCAGCCCCGGGGGGACTTCCACCTCCTACGAGCAGTACTTC
14	TRBV5-1	-	TRBD2	TRBJ2-1	CASKRGGAPNEQFF	TGCGCCAGCAAGCGGGGGGGGGCCCCCAATGAGCAGTTCTTC
13	TRBV28	-	-	TRBJ1-2	CASSDTPNYGYTF	TGTGCCAGCAGTGACACACCGAACTATGGCTACACCTTC
14	TRBV19	-	-	TRBJ1-5	CASSIGQANQPQHF	TGTGCCAGTAGTATAGGGCAGGCGAATCAGCCCCAGCATTTT
14	TRBV5-1	once	TRBD1	TRBJ2-1	CASSLEQGYNEQFF	TGCGCCAGCAGCTTGGAACAGGGGTACAATGAGCAGTTCTTC
16	TRBV7-8	-	TRBD1	TRBJ1-4	CASSFTTGVPNEKLFF	TGTGCCAGCAGCTTCACTACAGGGGTACCTAATGAAAAACTGTTTTTT
11	TRBV30	few	-	TRBJ1-2	CAWPSEGGYTF	TGTGCCTGGCCGTCGGAGGGTGGCTACACCTTC
14	TRBV28	once	-	TRBJ2-2	CASRPLRVTGELFF	TGTGCCAGCAGACCTCTCAGGGTCACCGGGGAGCTGTTTTTT
14	TRBV29-1	-	-	TRBJ1-2	CSVVLPGTSYGYTF	TGCAGCGTTGTCCTTCCGGGTACAAGCTATGGCTACACCTTC